This T cell receptor (beta chain) comes out of a study of cytomegalovirus exposure and HLA in healthy donors. Study summary: The Caucasian-associated ancestry cluster held more than 80% of roughly 400 genotyped donors. Overall study findings and caveats: Roughly uniform sequencing depth across donors was assumed, possibly incorrectly. Rarity held for most TCR sequences, but there were some public TCRs that occurred in many donors. A later analysis linked some 18,000 TCR beta sequences to HLA alleles at 0.05 false discovery rate.

The primer mix had 60 Vbeta and 13 Jbeta primers. Data came from immunoSEQ multiplex PCR; TCRdb stores just in-frame clones and leaves some out. Of 170,000 or so clones in the sample, over 70% were seen once. Germline CDR1 is LNHDA and CDR2 is SQIVND (reference sequence). V lost 3 bases, J lost 4 bases, and 9 bases lay in between. The CDR3 spans 13 residues. This clone was seen more than once but under ten times. Its specificity is unknown. Material for sequencing was PBMCs. This receptor was identified in a woman aged 50 to 60 in good health and CMV-seronegative. The rearrangement joins TRBV19 to TRBJ1-1, with D possibly TRBD1 on 5 matching bases. CDR3 DNA: TGTGCCAGTAGTATGGGGGGAGGCACTGAAGCTTTCTTT. Translated: CASSMGGGTEAFF.